Listed here are 5 T cell receptor beta chains from one sample, sequenced in a study of blood T cell repertoires in COVID-19. The data were produced by immunoSEQ multiplex PCR, yet TCRdb's version contains in-frame clones alone and is incomplete. The table lists a few hundred thousand clones, 80% to 90% of them singletons. The specimen sequenced was peripheral blood. All receptors derive from a woman aged 70-85 years with COVID-19, enrolled during active disease.

The CDR3 here is CASSLESRDTEAFF. In nucleotides, the CDR3 is TGTGCCAGCAGCCTGGAATCCCGGGACACTGAAGCTTTCTTT. The rearrangement uses TRBV11-1 and TRBJ1-1; no clear D. The CDR3 has 14 amino acids. Trimming stripped 5 bases from V and 3 bases from J, with 13 bases between. Germline V gene lookup returns CDR1 SGHAT and CDR2 FQDESV (reference sequence).

The rearrangement uses TRBV12-5 and TRBJ2-2; no reliable D call. Trimming shortened V by 6 bases and J by 8 bases, and 13 bases separated the two germline ends. Germline CDR1 LGHNT, CDR2 FRNRAP. CDR3 length equals 13 residues. The CDR3 protein is CASGPRLVGELFF. For the CDR3, the DNA is TGTGCTAGTGGCCCTCGACTGGTAGGGGAGCTGTTTTTT.

The rearrangement links TRBV7-3 to TRBJ2-1; 15 bases match TRBD2. The CDR3 is 17 amino acids. V shed 3 bases and J 2 bases; nucleotides not matched to a gene: 2. Germline V lookup: CDR1 SGHTA, CDR2 FQGTGA. The CDR3: CASSLGLAGGAYNEQFF. The CDR3 nucleotides are TGTGCCAGCAGCTTGGGACTAGCGGGAGGTGCCTACAATGAGCAGTTCTTC. The entire variable domain, with the rest obtained from reference TRBV7-3 and TRBJ2-1, is as follows: GAGVSQTPSNKVTEKGKYVELRCDPISGHTALYWYRQSLGQGPEFLIYFQGTGAADDSGLPNDRFFAVRPEGSVSTLKIQRTERGDSAVYLCASSLGLAGGAYNEQFFGPGTRLTVL.

V gene TRBV29-1 combines with J gene TRBJ1-2; D is unresolved. This CDR3 contains 13 residues. V lost 2 bases, J lost 7 bases, and 14 bases lay in between. Germline V gene data show CDR1 as SQVTM and CDR2 as ANQGSEA. CDR3 in amino acids: CSVEIGTVSGYTF. CDR3 bases: TGCAGCGTTGAAATAGGAACAGTTTCTGGCTACACCTTC.

V and J are TRBV27 and TRBJ2-7; perhaps TRBD1 as D (7 bases). The CDR3 has 16 residues. V was shortened by 2 bases and J by 4 bases, with 18 bases between the two germline ends. Germline CDR1 is MNHEY and CDR2 is SMNVEV (reference sequence). The CDR3 sequence is CASSLASAQGRYEQYF. Here the CDR3 DNA reads TGTGCCAGCAGTTTAGCGTCGGCACAGGGGAGGTACGAGCAGTACTTC.